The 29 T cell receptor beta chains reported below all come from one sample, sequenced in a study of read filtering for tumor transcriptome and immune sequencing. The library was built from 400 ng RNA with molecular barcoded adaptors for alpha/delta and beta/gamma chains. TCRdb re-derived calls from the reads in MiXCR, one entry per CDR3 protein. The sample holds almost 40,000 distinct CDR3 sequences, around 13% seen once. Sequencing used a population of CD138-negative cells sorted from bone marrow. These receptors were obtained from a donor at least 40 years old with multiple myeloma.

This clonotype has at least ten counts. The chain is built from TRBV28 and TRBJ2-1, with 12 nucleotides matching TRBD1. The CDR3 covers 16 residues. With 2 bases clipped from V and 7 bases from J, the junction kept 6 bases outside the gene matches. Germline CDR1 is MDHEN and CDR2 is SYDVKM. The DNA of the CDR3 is TGTGCCAGCAGTTTAGACGGGACAGGGGGCCGGAATGAGCAGTTCTTC. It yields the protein CASSLDGTGGRNEQFF. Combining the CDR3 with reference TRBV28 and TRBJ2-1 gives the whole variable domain DVKVTQSSRYLVKRTGEKVFLECVQDMDHENMFWYRQDPGLGLRLIYFSYDVKMKEKGDIPEGYSVSREKKERFSLILESASTNQTSMYLCASSLDGTGGRNEQFFGPGTRLTVL.

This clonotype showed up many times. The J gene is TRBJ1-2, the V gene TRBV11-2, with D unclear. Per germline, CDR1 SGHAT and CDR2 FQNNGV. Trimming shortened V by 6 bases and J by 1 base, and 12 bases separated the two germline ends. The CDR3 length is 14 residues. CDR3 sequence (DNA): TGTGCCAGCAGTCAGGTTGGAGTTAACTATGGCTACACCTTC. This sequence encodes CASSQVGVNYGYTF. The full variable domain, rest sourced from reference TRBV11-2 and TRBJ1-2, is EAGVAQSPRYKIIEKRQSVAFWCNPISGHATLYWYQQILGQGPKLLIQFQNNGVVDDSQLPKDRFSAERLKGVDSTLKIQPAKLEDSAVYLCASSQVGVNYGYTFGSGTRLTVV.

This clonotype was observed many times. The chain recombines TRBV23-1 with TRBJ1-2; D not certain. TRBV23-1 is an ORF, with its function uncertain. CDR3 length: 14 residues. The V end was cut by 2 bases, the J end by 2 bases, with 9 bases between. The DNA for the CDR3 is TGCGCCAGCAGTCAAAGGGCGAAGAACTATGGCTACACCTTC. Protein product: CASSQRAKNYGYTF.

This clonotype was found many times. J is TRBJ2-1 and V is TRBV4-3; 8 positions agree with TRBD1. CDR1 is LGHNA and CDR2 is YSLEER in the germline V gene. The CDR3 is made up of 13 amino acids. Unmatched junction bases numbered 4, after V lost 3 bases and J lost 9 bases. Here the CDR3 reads CASSQAGGLEQFF. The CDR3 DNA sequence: TGCGCCAGCAGCCAGGCAGGGGGCCTTGAGCAGTTCTTC.

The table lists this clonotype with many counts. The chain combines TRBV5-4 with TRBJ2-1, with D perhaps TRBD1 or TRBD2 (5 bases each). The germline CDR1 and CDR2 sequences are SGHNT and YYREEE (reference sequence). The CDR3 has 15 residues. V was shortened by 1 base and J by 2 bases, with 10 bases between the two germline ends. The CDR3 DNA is TGTGCCAGCAGCTTGAATAGGGGACCCTACAATGAGCAGTTCTTC. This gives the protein CASSLNRGPYNEQFF. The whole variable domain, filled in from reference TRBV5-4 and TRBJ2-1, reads ETGVTQSPTHLIKTRGQQVTLRCSSQSGHNTVSWYQQALGQGPQFIFQYYREEENGRGNFPPRFSGLQFPNYSSELNVNALELDDSALYLCASSLNRGPYNEQFFGPGTRLTVL.

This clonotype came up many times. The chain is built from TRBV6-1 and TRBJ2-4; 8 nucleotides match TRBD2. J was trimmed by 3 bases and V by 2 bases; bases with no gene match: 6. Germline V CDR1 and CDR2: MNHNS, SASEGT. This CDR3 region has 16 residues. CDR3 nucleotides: TGTGCCAGCAGTGAAATTGGCGGGGGGATCAAAAACATTCAGTACTTC. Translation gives CASSEIGGGIKNIQYF.

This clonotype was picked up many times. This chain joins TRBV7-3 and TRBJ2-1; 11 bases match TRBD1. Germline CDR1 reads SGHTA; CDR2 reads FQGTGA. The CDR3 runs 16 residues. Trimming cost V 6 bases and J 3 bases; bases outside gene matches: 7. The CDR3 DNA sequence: TGTGCCAGCAGGTCCGGGACAGGGGGGTTCTACAATGAGCAGTTCTTC. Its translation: CASRSGTGGFYNEQFF.

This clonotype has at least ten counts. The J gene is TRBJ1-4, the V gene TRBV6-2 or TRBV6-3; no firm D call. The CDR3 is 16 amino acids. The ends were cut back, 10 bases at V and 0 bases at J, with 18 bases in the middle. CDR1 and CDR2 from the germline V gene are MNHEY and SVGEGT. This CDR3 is CATSKNVFATNEKLFF. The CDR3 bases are TGTGCCACCTCAAAAAATGTCTTCGCAACTAATGAAAAACTGTTTTTT.

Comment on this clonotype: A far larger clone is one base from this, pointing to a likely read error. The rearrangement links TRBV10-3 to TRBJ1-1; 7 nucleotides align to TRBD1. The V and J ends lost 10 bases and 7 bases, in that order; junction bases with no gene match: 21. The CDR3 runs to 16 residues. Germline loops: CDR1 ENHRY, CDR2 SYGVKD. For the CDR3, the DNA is TGTGCCAGCGGTATCTCCCGGACAGGCGGAGTTTTTGAAGCTTTCTTT. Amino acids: CASGISRTGGVFEAFF.

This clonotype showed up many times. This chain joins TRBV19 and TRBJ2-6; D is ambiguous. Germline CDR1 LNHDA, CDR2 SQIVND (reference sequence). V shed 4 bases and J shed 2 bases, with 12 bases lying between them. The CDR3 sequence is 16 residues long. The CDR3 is CASSTRKSPGANVLTF. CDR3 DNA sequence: TGTGCCAGTAGTACAAGGAAATCTCCTGGGGCCAACGTCCTGACTTTC. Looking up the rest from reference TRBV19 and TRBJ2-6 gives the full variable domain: DGGITQSPKYLFRKEGQNVTLSCEQNLNHDAMYWYRQDPGQGLRLIYYSQIVNDFQKGDIAEGYSVSREKKESFPLTVTSAQKNPTAFYLCASSTRKSPGANVLTFGAGSRLTVL.

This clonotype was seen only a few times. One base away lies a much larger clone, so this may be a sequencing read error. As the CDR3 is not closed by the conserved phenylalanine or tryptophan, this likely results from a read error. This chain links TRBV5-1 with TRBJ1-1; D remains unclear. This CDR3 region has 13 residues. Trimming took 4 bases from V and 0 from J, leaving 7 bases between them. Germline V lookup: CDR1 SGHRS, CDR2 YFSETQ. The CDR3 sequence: CASSGQVNTEAFL. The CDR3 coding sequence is TGCGCCAGCAGCGGGCAGGTGAACACTGAAGCTTTCCTT.

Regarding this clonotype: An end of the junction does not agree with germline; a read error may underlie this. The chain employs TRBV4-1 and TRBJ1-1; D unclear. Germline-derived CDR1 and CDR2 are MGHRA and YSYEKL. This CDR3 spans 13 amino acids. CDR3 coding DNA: TGCGCCAACAGCGTGGGAACGGACACTGAAGCTTTCTTT. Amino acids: CANSVGTDTEAFF.

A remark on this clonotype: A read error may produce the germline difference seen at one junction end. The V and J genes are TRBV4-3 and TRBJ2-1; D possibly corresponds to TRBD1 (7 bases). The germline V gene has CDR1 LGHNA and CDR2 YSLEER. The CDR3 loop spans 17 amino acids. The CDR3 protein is CASSLLVEGASYNEQFF. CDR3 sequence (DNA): TGCGCCAGCAGCCTTCTCGTGGAGGGGGCCTCCTATAATGAGCAGTTCTTC.

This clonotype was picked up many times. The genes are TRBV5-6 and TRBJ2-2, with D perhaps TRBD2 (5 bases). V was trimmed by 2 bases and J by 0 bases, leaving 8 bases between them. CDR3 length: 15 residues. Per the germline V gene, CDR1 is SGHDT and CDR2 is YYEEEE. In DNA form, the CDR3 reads TGTGCCAGCAGCTTCGGGAACTCGAACACCGGGGAGCTGTTTTTT. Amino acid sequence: CASSFGNSNTGELFF.

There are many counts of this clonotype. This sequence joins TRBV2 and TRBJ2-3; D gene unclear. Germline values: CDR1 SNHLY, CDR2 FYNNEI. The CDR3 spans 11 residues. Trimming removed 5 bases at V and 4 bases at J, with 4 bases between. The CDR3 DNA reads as TGTGCCAGCAGTATGGCAGATACGCAGTATTTT. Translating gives CASSMADTQYF.

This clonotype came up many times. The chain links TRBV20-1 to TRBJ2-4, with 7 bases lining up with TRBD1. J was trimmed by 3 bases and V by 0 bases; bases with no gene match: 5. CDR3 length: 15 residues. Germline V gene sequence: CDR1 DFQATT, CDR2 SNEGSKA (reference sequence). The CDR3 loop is CSARDGTEGKNIQYF. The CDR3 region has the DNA TGCAGTGCTAGAGATGGGACAGAGGGCAAAAACATTCAGTACTTC.

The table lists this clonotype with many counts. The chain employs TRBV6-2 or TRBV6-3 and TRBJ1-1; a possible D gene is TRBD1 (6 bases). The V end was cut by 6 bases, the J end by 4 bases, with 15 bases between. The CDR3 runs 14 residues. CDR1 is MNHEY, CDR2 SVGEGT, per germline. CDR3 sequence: CASRPPRGTTEAFF. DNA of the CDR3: TGTGCCAGCAGACCTCCCAGGGGCACCACTGAAGCTTTCTTT.

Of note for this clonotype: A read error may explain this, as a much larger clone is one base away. The CDR3 sequence is CSVLITREALF. The DNA of the CDR3 is TGCAGCGTTCTTATTACTCGTGAAGCTCTCTTT. The chain carries TRBV29-1 and TRBJ1-1; no clear D gene. CDR3 length: 11 amino acids. Germline lookup yields CDR1 SQVTM and CDR2 ANQGSEA.

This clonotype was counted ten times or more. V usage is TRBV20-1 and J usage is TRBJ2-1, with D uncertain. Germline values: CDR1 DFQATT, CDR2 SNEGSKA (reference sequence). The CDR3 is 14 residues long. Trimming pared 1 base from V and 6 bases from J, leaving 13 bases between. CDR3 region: CSARGVAESNEQFF. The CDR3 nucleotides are TGCAGTGCTAGAGGAGTAGCCGAATCCAATGAGCAGTTCTTC.

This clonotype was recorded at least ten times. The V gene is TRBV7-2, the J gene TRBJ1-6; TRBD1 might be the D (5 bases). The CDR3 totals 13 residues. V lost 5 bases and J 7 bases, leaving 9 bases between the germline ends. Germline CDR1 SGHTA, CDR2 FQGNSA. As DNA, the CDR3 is TGTGCCAGCAGCATCGACAGCAATTCACCCCTCCACTTT. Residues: CASSIDSNSPLHF.

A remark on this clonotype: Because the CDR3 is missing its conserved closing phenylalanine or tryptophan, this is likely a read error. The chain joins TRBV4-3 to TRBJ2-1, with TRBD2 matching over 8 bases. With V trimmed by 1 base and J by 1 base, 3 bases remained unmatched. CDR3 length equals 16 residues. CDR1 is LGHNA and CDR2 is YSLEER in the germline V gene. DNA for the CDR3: TGCGCCAGCAGCCAAGCGGGGGGGCGATCCTACAATGAGCAGTTCCTC. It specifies CASSQAGGRSYNEQFL.

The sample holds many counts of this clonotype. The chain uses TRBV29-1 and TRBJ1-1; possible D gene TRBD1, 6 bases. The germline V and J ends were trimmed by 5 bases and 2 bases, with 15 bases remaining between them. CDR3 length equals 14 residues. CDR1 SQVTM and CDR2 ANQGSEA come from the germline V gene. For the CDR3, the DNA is TGCAGCGTTTTAGCCGGGACACTTAACACTGAAGCTTTCTTT. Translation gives CSVLAGTLNTEAFF.

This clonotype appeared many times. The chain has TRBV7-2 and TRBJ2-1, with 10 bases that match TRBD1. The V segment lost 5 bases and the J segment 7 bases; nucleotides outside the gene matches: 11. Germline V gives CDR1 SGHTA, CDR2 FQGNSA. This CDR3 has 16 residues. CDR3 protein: CASSPRSGQGVNEQFF. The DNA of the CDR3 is TGTGCCAGCAGCCCGAGGTCAGGACAGGGGGTTAATGAGCAGTTCTTC.

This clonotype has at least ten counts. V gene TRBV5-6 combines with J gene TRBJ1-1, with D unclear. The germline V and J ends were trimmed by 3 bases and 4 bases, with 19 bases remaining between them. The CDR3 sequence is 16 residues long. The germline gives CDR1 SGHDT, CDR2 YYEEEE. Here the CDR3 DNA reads TGTGCCAGCAGCTGGGCAAGGGCGGCTGGCCGCACTGAAGCTTTCTTT. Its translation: CASSWARAAGRTEAFF.

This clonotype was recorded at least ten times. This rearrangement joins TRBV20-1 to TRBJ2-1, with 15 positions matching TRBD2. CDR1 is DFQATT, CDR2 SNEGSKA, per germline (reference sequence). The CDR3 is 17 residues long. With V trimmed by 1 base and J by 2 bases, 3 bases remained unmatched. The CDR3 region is CSARGTSGGGTYNEQFF. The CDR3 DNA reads TGCAGTGCTAGAGGGACTAGCGGGGGGGGGACCTACAATGAGCAGTTCTTC.

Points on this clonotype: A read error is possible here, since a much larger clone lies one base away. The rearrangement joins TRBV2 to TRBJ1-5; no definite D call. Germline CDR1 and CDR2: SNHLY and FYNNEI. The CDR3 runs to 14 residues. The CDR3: CASIGEGRNQPRHF. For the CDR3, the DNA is TGTGCCAGCATTGGGGAAGGCCGGAATCAGCCCCGGCATTTT.

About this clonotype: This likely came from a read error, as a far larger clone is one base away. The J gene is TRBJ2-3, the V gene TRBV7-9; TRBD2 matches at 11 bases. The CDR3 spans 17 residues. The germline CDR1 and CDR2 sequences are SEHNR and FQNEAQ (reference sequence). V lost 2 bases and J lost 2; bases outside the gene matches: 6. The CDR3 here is CASSLQSSGGHTDTQYF. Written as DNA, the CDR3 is TGTGCCAGCAGCTTACAATCTAGCGGGGGGCACACAGATACGCAGTATTTT. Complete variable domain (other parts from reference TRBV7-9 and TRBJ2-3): DTGVSQNPRHKITKRGQNVTFRCDPISEHNRLYWYRQTLGQGPEFLTYFQNEAQLEKSRLLSDRFSAERPKGSFSTLEIQRTEQGDSAMYLCASSLQSSGGHTDTQYFGPGTRLTVL.

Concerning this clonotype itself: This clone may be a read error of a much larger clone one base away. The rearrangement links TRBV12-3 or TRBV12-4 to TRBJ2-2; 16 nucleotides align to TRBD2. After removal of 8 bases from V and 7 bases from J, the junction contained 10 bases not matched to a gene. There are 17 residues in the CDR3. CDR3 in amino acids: CASGGTSGGALVGELFF. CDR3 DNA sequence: TGTGCCAGCGGTGGGACTAGCGGGGGGGCCTTGGTCGGGGAGCTGTTTTTT.

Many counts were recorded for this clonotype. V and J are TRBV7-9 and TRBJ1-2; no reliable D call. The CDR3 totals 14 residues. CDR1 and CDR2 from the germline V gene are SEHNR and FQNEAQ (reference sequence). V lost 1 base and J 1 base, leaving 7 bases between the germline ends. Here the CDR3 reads CASSLGADNYGYTF. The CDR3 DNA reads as TGTGCCAGCAGCTTAGGGGCAGATAACTATGGCTACACCTTC. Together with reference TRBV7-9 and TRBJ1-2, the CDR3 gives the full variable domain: DTGVSQNPRHKITKRGQNVTFRCDPISEHNRLYWYRQTLGQGPEFLTYFQNEAQLEKSRLLSDRFSAERPKGSFSTLEIQRTEQGDSAMYLCASSLGADNYGYTFGSGTRLTVV.